This TCR beta chain originates from a study of T cell responses to AZD1222 COVID-19 vaccine. General observations from the study: Spike-specific TCR breadth and depth were elevated following two AZD1222 doses. Of spike-specific TCRs, nearly half reportedly target regions left unmutated in variants. White British people made up most donors, females outnumbered males, and clonal diversity was possibly underestimated. No repertoire was sampled before or during the peak T cell response, only after it.

As to this clone: What it binds is not known.

Clones were sequenced by immunoSEQ multiplex PCR, and TCRdb holds only the in-frame ones, with some missing. Here the sample spans about 150,000 clones, approximately 91% being singletons. CDR3 length: 13 residues. V was shortened by 8 bases and J by 0 bases, with 10 bases between the two germline ends. In germline, CDR1 is SNHLY, CDR2 FYNNEI. The rearrangement uses TRBV2 and TRBJ2-5; the D gene is possibly TRBD2 (5 bases). The material sequenced was peripheral blood, taken 28 days after the second dose of the MenACWY control vaccine. This receptor was taken from an adult who received the MenACWY meningococcal vaccine as a control. CDR3 bases: TGTGCCAGCGGGAGTTGGTACCAAGAGACCCAGTACTTC. It translates to CASGSWYQETQYF.